This T cell receptor beta chain was sequenced in a study of blood T cell repertoires in COVID-19. Study as a whole: COVID-19 samples collected from the United States, Italy and Spain covered acute and convalescent phases.

Clones were sequenced by immunoSEQ multiplex PCR, and TCRdb holds only the in-frame ones, with some missing. The sample contains 150,000 to 200,000 clones, 80% to 90% of which appear only once. V was clipped by 5 bases and J by 3 bases, with 11 bases between them. Germline V gene lookup returns CDR1 MNHEY and CDR2 SVGAGI. The CDR3 has 13 amino acids. This receptor was obtained from a man in his late teens or twenties who had recovered from COVID-19. The sample consisted of peripheral blood. V gene TRBV6-5 combines with J gene TRBJ2-7; a possible D gene is TRBD1 (5 bases). The CDR3 loop reads CASSTRQNYEQYF. CDR3 DNA sequence: TGTGCCAGCAGTACCCGACAGAACTACGAGCAGTACTTC.